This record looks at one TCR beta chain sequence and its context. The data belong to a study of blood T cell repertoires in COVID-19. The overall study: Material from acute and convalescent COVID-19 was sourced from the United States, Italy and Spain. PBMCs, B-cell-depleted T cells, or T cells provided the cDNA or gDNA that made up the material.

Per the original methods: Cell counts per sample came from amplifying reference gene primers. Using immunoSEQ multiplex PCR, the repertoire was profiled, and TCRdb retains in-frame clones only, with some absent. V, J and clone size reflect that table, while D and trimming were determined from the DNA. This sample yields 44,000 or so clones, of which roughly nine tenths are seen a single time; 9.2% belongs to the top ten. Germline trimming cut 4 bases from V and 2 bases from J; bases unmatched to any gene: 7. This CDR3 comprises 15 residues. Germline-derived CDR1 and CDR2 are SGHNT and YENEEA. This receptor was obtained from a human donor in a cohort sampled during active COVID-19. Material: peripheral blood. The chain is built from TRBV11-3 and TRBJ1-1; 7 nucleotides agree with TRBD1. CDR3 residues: CASSCRTGANTEAFF. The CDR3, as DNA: TGTGCCAGCAGCTGTAGGACAGGAGCAAACACTGAAGCTTTCTTT.